These T cell receptor beta chains were read from a single sample in a study of cytomegalovirus exposure and HLA in healthy donors. Clones were read by immunoSEQ multiplex PCR, and TCRdb kept only the in-frame ones, dropping some. The sample holds under 200,000 clones, about 78% seen once. The specimen was PBMCs. The origin of the receptors is a man in his forties in good health and CMV-seronegative. Both conserved end residues are part of each CDR3. The order of the fields is clone size, V gene, D gene, J gene, CDR3 DNA, CDR3 protein. D genes are given only for firm matches. Clone size is given for some rows only: seen once, a few or many times, or a class if the clone is expanded.

clone size: -
V gene: TRBV11-2
D gene: -
J gene: TRBJ1-1
CDR3 DNA: TGTGCCAGCAATGGGCCGGGGAGCGGCACTGAAGCTTTCTTT
CDR3 protein: CASNGPGSGTEAFF

clone size: -
V gene: TRBV5-1
D gene: -
J gene: TRBJ1-1
CDR3 DNA: TGCGCCAGCAGCCGGGGGGGGGACACCAACACTGAAGCTTTCTTT
CDR3 protein: CASSRGGDTNTEAFF

clone size: -
V gene: TRBV29-1
D gene: TRBD2
J gene: TRBJ2-7
CDR3 DNA: TGCAGCGTCGCGACTAGCGGGAGGGCTCACTACGAGCAGTACTTC
CDR3 protein: CSVATSGRAHYEQYF

clone size: -
V gene: TRBV4-1
D gene: TRBD1
J gene: TRBJ2-4
CDR3 DNA: TGCGCCAGCAGGCAAACAGACAGGGGCTTAGCCAAAAACATTCAGTACTTC
CDR3 protein: CASRQTDRGLAKNIQYF

clone size: -
V gene: TRBV29-1
D gene: TRBD1
J gene: TRBJ1-2
CDR3 DNA: TGCAGCGTTGAACAGGGGGCGCGAGGCTACACCTTC
CDR3 protein: CSVEQGARGYTF

clone size: -
V gene: TRBV19
D gene: -
J gene: TRBJ1-3
CDR3 DNA: TGTGCCAGTAGTTTGGGGAGAACCTCTGGAAACACCATATATTTT
CDR3 protein: CASSLGRTSGNTIYF

clone size: -
V gene: TRBV7-6
D gene: -
J gene: TRBJ2-2
CDR3 DNA: TGTGCCAGCAGCTTAGGCGCAGGGAGGACCGGGGAGCTGTTTTTT
CDR3 protein: CASSLGAGRTGELFF

clone size: few
V gene: TRBV5-1
D gene: -
J gene: TRBJ2-3
CDR3 DNA: TGCGCCAGCAGCTTGACGAGGCCGGATACGCAGTATTTT
CDR3 protein: CASSLTRPDTQYF

clone size: -
V gene: TRBV9
D gene: TRBD1
J gene: TRBJ1-4
CDR3 DNA: TGTGCCAGCAGCGACGGGACAGGAAATGAAAAACTGTTTTTT
CDR3 protein: CASSDGTGNEKLFF

clone size: -
V gene: TRBV2
D gene: -
J gene: TRBJ1-1
CDR3 DNA: TGTGCCAGCAGTGTGGGCACAGGGCCCACTGAAGCTTTCTTT
CDR3 protein: CASSVGTGPTEAFF

clone size: -
V gene: TRBV30
D gene: -
J gene: TRBJ2-7
CDR3 DNA: TGTGCCTGGAGTGTCCTGACAGGGGAGGGCGAGCAGTACTTC
CDR3 protein: CAWSVLTGEGEQYF

clone size: once
V gene: TRBV7-9
D gene: -
J gene: TRBJ1-2
CDR3 DNA: TGTTCCAGCAGCCCCGGGGACTATGGCTACACCTTC
CDR3 protein: CSSSPGDYGYTF

clone size: -
V gene: TRBV18
D gene: -
J gene: TRBJ2-7
CDR3 DNA: TGTGCCAGCTCACCACCGGGCCAGACCCCTTACGAGCAGTACTTC
CDR3 protein: CASSPPGQTPYEQYF

clone size: few
V gene: TRBV19
D gene: TRBD1
J gene: TRBJ1-4
CDR3 DNA: TGTGCCAGTAGTGGACAGGGAGCAACTAATGAAAAACTGTTTTTT
CDR3 protein: CASSGQGATNEKLFF

clone size: -
V gene: TRBV7-2
D gene: TRBD1
J gene: TRBJ1-6
CDR3 DNA: TGTGCCAGCAGCTCGAGGACAGGGGGCGGGAATTCACCCCTCCACTTT
CDR3 protein: CASSSRTGGGNSPLHF

clone size: -
V gene: TRBV2
D gene: TRBD1
J gene: TRBJ2-2
CDR3 DNA: TGTGCCAGCAGCTACGACAGGGGTGACACCGGGGAGCTGTTTTTT
CDR3 protein: CASSYDRGDTGELFF

clone size: -
V gene: TRBV27
D gene: TRBD1
J gene: TRBJ2-7
CDR3 DNA: TGTGCCAGCAGCCCCGGGACAGGGGGCTACGAGCAGTACTTC
CDR3 protein: CASSPGTGGYEQYF